This is a list of T cell receptor beta chains from one sample in a study of cytomegalovirus exposure and HLA in healthy donors. The table came from immunoSEQ multiplex PCR; TCRdb's copy has only in-frame clones and leaves some out. The sample lists fewer than 200,000 clones; 68% were seen once. The sequenced sample was PBMCs. The source is a man aged 45-65 years in good health and CMV-seronegative. Both conserved end residues are part of each CDR3. Fields, in order: clone size, D gene, V gene, J gene, CDR3 protein, CDR3 DNA. A D gene is named only where the DNA matches it firmly. Clone size appears in some rows only: once, few, many, or a class for an expanded clone.

.	TRBD2	TRBV7-7	TRBJ2-1	CASSLVAGGINEQFF	TGTGCTAGCAGCTTAGTAGCGGGGGGGATCAATGAGCAGTTCTTC
.	TRBD1	TRBV6-6	TRBJ1-3	CATQRTGTSSGNTIYF	TGTGCCACGCAACGGACAGGGACAAGCTCTGGAAACACCATATATTTT
few	.	TRBV18	TRBJ1-3	CASSRDGSSGNTIYF	TGTGCCAGCTCAAGGGACGGGAGCTCTGGAAACACCATATATTTT
.	.	TRBV5-8	TRBJ2-7	CASMGRQTYEQYF	TGTGCCAGCATGGGGCGGCAAACCTACGAGCAGTACTTC
.	.	TRBV7-2	TRBJ2-7	CASSLAPSSYEQYF	TGTGCCAGCAGCTTAGCCCCCTCTTCCTACGAGCAGTACTTC
.	.	TRBV5-1	TRBJ1-3	CASSLVAQGTGNTIYF	TGCGCCAGCAGCTTGGTGGCACAGGGTACAGGAAACACCATATATTTT
.	.	TRBV5-4	TRBJ2-7	CASSFRSGNEQYF	TGTGCCAGCAGCTTTAGGTCCGGGAACGAGCAGTACTTC
.	TRBD2	TRBV4-3	TRBJ2-1	CASSQDRAGGFRTYNEQFF	TGCGCCAGCAGCCAAGATCGCGCGGGGGGGTTCCGAACCTACAATGAGCAGTTCTTC
.	.	TRBV6-5	TRBJ1-1	CASSYSRGGNTEAFF	TGTGCCAGCAGTTACTCGAGAGGGGGGAACACTGAAGCTTTCTTT
.	.	TRBV9	TRBJ1-6	CASSASSGPLHF	TGTGCCAGCAGCGCCTCCTCCGGGCCCCTCCACTTT